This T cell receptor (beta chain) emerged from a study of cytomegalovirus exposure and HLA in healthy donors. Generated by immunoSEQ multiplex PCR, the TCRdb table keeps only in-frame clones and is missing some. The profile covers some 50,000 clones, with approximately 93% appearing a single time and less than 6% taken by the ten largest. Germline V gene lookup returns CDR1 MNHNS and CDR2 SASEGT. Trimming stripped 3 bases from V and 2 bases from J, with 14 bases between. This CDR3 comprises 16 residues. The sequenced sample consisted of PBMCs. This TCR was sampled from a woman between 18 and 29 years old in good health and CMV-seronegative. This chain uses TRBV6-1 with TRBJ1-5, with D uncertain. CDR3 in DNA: TGTGCCAGCAGTGAGATCATCGGGAGTGGCAATCAGCCCCAGCATTTT. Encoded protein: CASSEIIGSGNQPQHF.